The sequence of this T cell receptor beta chain was determined in a study of T cells after yellow fever vaccination. CDR1 and CDR2 (germline): SGHTA, FQGNSA. The CDR3 length is 13 residues. The V end lost 5 bases, the J end lost 4 bases, and 10 bases lay between the germline ends. This clonotype appeared many times. They built TCR cDNA with 5'RACE template switching, a step that put in a universal primer site and UMIs. TCRdb recomputed calls from the 5' RACE reads with MiXCR, one row per CDR3 protein. The table lists about 340,000 distinct CDR3 sequences, 4% of them singletons. The genes are TRBV7-2 and TRBJ2-3; D not resolved. This TCR was recovered from a man between 18 and 35 years old who received the YFV17D yellow fever vaccine. Sequences were derived from PBMCs, sampled 5 days after the yellow fever booster vaccination. CDR3 in DNA: TGTGCCAGCAGCCGAGTGGGCGCAGATACGCAGTATTTT. Residues: CASSRVGADTQYF.